The clone carrying this T cell receptor (beta chain) was seen only a few times. Authors' data handling: From reference gene primer amplification, estimates of nucleated cell counts were derived. Produced via immunoSEQ multiplex PCR; TCRdb's table is partial and in-frame only. The DNA was the basis for D and trimming; V, J and clone size are from that table. The data hold more than 150,000 clones, with under 90% observed a single time. The data belong to a study of blood T cell repertoires in COVID-19. Study-level information: The United States, Italy and Spain supplied acute and convalescent COVID-19 samples. T cells, B-cell-depleted T cells, or PBMCs supplied cDNA or gDNA.

Germline-derived CDR1 and CDR2 are SGHDN and FVKESK. This CDR3 comprises 16 residues. V was pared by 0 bases and J by 1 base, with 10 bases between. This receptor was identified in a man aged 60-69 years with acute or convalescent COVID-19. Input material: peripheral blood. V usage is TRBV14 and J usage is TRBJ1-3, with a possible D match to TRBD1 (5 bases). The CDR3 here is CASSQDVGGSGNTIYF. For the CDR3, the DNA is TGTGCCAGCAGCCAAGATGTCGGGGGGTCTGGAAACACCATATATTTT.